Only a few counts were recorded for the clone carrying this TCR beta chain. Its antigen is still unknown. The protocol was immunoSEQ multiplex PCR, while the TCRdb copy is restricted to in-frame clones and leaves out a portion. The data hold more than 40,000 clones, with approximately 71% observed a single time. This specimen belongs to a study of OX40 agonist ivuxolimab in advanced cancers. As for the study in general: Patients were given ivuxolimab, an antibody that agonizes OX40 (CD134). Patients with hepatocellular carcinoma, melanoma, renal cell or head and neck cancer made up the dose-escalation patients. Three individuals attained partial responses, comprising one hepatocellular carcinoma case and two cutaneous melanoma cases. General study points: By week 6 at 0.1 to 3.0 mg/kg, blood CD4+ and CD8+ T cells had expanded clonally.

Trimming cost V 4 bases and J 0 bases, with 11 bases left between them. The length of the CDR3 is 15 residues. Germline V gene data show CDR1 as SGHVS and CDR2 as FNYEAQ. V and J are TRBV7-6 and TRBJ2-3, with no clear D. Specimen: CD4+ or CD8+ T cells sorted from blood, collected in a trial of the OX40 agonist ivuxolimab. This TCR derives from an adult with an advanced solid tumor such as melanoma, head and neck, liver or kidney cancer. CDR3 region: CASSSKTFSTDTQYF. The CDR3 DNA reads TGTGCCAGCAGCTCAAAGACCTTTAGCACAGATACGCAGTATTTT.